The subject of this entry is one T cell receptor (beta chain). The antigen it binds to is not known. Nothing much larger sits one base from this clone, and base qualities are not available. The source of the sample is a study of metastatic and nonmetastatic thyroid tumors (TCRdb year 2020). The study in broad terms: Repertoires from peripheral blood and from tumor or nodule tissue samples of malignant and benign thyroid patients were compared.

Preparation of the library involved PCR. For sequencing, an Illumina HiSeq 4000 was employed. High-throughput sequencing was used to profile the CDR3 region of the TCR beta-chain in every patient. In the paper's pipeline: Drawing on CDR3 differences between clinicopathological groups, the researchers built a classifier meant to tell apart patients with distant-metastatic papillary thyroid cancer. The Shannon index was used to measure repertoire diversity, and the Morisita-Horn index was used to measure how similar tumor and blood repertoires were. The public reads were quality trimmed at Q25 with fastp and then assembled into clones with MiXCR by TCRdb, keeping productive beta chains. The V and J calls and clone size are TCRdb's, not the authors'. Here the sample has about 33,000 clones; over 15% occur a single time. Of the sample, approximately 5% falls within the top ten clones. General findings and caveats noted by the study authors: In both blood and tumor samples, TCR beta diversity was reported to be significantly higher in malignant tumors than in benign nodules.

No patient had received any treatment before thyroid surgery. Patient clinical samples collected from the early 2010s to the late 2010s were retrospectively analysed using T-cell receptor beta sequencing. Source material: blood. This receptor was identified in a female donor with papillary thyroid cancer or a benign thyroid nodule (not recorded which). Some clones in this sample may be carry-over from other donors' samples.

The DNA is as follows: TGTGCCAGTAGTCGATACAGCCAGCATTACGAGCAGTACTTC. Its protein product is CASSRYSQHYEQYF. The chain is made from TRBV19 and TRBJ2-7, with the D gene not clear enough to name. V and J are truncated by 5 bases and 4 bases respectively, leaving an intervening sequence of 15 bases. Including the terminal cysteine and phenylalanine, the CDR3 comprises 14 residues. The read is trimmed to its CDR3 DNA, 42 bases read in frame from base 1. The germline V gene encodes CDR1 LNHDA and CDR2 SQIVND (reference sequence). Outside the CDR3, residues come from the reference TRBV19 and TRBJ2-7 proteins, so the full variable domain is: DGGITQSPKYLFRKEGQNVTLSCEQNLNHDAMYWYRQDPGQGLRLIYYSQIVNDFQKGDIAEGYSVSREKKESFPLTVTSAQKNPTAFYLCASSRYSQHYEQYFGPGTRLTVT.